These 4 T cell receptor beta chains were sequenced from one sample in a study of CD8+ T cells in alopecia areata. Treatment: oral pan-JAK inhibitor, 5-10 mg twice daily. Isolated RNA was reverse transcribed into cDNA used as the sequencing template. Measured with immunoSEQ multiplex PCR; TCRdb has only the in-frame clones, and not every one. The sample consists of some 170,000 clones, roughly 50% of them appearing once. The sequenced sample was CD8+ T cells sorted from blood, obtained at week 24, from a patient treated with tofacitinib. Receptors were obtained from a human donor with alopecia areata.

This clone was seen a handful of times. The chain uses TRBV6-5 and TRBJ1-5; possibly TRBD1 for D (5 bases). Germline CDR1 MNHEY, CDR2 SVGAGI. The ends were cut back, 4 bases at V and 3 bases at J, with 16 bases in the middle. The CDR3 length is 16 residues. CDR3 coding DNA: TGTGCCAGCAGTTCTACGGGGACGGTGACCAATCAGCCCCAGCATTTT. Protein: CASSSTGTVTNQPQHF.

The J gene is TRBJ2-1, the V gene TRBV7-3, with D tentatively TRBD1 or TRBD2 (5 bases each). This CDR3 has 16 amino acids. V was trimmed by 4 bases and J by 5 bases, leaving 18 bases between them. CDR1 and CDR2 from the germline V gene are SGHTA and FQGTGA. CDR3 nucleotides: TGTGCCAGCAGCTCCCTACTAGAAGGGGAAGACAATGAGCAGTTCTTC. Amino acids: CASSSLLEGEDNEQFF.

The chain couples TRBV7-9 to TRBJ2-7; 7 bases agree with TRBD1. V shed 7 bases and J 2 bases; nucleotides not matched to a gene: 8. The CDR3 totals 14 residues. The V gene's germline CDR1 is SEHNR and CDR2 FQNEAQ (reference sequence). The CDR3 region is CASTDPGTAYEQYF. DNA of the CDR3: TGTGCCAGCACCGACCCGGGGACAGCCTACGAGCAGTACTTC.

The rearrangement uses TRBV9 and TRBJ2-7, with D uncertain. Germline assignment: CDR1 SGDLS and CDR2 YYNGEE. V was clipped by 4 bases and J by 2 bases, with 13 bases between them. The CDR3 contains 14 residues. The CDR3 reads CASSPGHLTYEQYF. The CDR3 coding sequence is TGTGCCAGCAGCCCCGGGCACCTAACCTACGAGCAGTACTTC.